A selection of T cell receptor beta chains follows, all from one sample in a study of beta chain features in type 1 diabetes. Sequenced by immunoSEQ multiplex PCR; TCRdb stores in-frame clones only, minus some. This table holds some 640,000 clones, about an eighth found once. Sequenced: naive CD4+ T cells from blood. These receptor sequences come from a man aged 18 to 29 with type 1 diabetes. CDR3s include the opening cysteine and the closing phenylalanine or tryptophan.

j_call v_call cdr3_aa
TRBJ2-4 TRBV30 CAWSVTPGHQYF
TRBJ1-2 TRBV2 CASSAQLTGPRGYTF
TRBJ1-2 TRBV4-2 CASSPWPEYGYTF
TRBJ1-4 TRBV5-6 CASSDQGGSREKLFF
TRBJ2-7 TRBV2 CASSFWRGEQYF
TRBJ2-2 TRBV18 CASTNRRSTGELFF
TRBJ2-1 TRBV25-1 CASRREERGWFF
TRBJ2-7 TRBV9 CASSVEGDYYEQYF
TRBJ2-5 TRBV29-1 CSVWAQETQYF
TRBJ2-3 TRBV28 CASSSPGLLSNTDTQYF
TRBJ1-2 TRBV7-2 CASSFDRYSGYTF
TRBJ2-7 TRBV28 CASTARQGDIYEQYF
TRBJ1-5 TRBV6-5 CASSPRGRPNQPQHF
TRBJ2-3 TRBV28 CASSLSTSTDTQYF
TRBJ2-7 TRBV7-6 CASTLGLAGGGREQYF
TRBJ1-1 TRBV15 CATSSATQGNTEAFF
TRBJ1-1 TRBV28 CASRDRDRGRRETEAFF
TRBJ2-3 TRBV25-1 CASRRGGQGDTQYF
TRBJ2-2 TRBV7-3 CASSPRGSGELFF
TRBJ2-7 TRBV11-2 CATGGYEQYF
TRBJ2-7 TRBV4-1 CASSLLRDRVYEQYF
TRBJ2-3 TRBV2 CASSEEADTQYF